The T cell receptor beta chain under discussion was sequenced for a study of cytomegalovirus exposure and HLA in healthy donors. Study-wide results and caveats: In an earlier analysis, in 587 donors, most V segments appeared productive either ~87% or ~30% of the time. In a later analysis, 16,951 TCR beta sequences were associated with HLA alleles at 0.05 false discovery rate. It was confirmed in vitro that a few of the CMV-associated chains were specific for CMV antigens. Most of the CMV-associated TCR beta chains (in a later analysis) appeared to be HLA-restricted.

The PCR had 60 Vbeta and 13 Jbeta primers. Libraries were prepared by immunoSEQ multiplex PCR; TCRdb keeps only in-frame clonotypes and omits some of them. This table has roughly 200,000 clones, 81% appearing once. This CDR3 region has 15 residues. J gave up 5 bases and V 4 bases, and 7 bases lay outside the gene matches. Germline CDR1 and CDR2: SGHRS and YFSETQ. Note on this clone: The antigen remains undetermined.

The J gene is TRBJ1-4, the V gene TRBV5-1, with 8 bases that match TRBD1. The source of this sequence is a man in his forties in good health and CMV-seropositive. Sequenced sample: PBMCs. This CDR3 is CASSRGTGPNEKLFF. The DNA for the CDR3 is TGCGCCAGCAGCCGAGGGACAGGCCCCAATGAAAAACTGTTTTTT.